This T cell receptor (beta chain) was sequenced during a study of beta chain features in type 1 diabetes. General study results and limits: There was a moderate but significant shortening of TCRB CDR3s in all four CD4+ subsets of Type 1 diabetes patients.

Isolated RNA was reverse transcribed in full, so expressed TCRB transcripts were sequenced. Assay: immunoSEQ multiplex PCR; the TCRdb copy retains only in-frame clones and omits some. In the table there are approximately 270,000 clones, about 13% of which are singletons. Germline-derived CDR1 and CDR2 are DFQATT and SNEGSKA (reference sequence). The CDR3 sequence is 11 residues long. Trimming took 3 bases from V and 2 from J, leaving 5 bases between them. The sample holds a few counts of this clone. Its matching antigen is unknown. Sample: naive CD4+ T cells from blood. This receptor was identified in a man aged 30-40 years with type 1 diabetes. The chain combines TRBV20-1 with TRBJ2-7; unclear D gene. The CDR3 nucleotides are TGCAGTGCTAGCCCCACCTACGAGCAGTACTTC. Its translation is CSASPTYEQYF.